These 7 T cell receptor beta chains were all obtained from the same sample, sequenced in a study of T cells after posttransplantation cyclophosphamide. The repertoire was sequenced with immunoSEQ multiplex PCR; TCRdb's copy has only in-frame clones and lacks some. Observed in the sample are 6,500 to 7,000 clones, none of them singletons. A marrow graft followed busulfan-fludarabine conditioning, with cyclophosphamide on days +3 and +4. Sequences were derived from PBMCs, sampled after an allogeneic stem cell transplant with post-transplant cyclophosphamide. Receptor source: a male patient in his thirties who received an allogeneic stem cell transplant from an unrelated donor, was CMV-positive, and had acute and chronic GVHD. T cells may partly derive from the graft donor.

This clone was seen many times. The chain employs TRBV30 and TRBJ1-2; TRBD1 aligns across 8 bases. CDR3 length equals 14 residues. Germline V lookup: CDR1 GTSNPN, CDR2 SVGIG (reference sequence). V dropped 5 bases and J dropped 8; count of bases not matched to a gene: 13. In DNA, the CDR3 is TGTGCCTGGGACAACGAACGGACAGGGAGGGGCTACACCTTC. Its protein is CAWDNERTGRGYTF.

This clone was counted many times. The chain uses TRBV30 and TRBJ2-5; possible D gene TRBD1, 5 bases. Trimming cost V 7 bases and J 2 bases, with 20 bases left between them. CDR1 and CDR2 from the germline V gene are GTSNPN and SVGIG (reference sequence). The CDR3 has 15 amino acids. The CDR3 loop is CASAGILGAQETQYF. The DNA for the CDR3 is TGTGCCTCGGCAGGGATTTTAGGGGCACAAGAGACCCAGTACTTC.

At least ten counts were recorded for this clone. The chain couples TRBV29-1 to TRBJ2-5; D unclear. CDR1 is SQVTM, CDR2 ANQGSEA, per germline. There are 12 residues in the CDR3. V gave up 5 bases and J gave up 5 bases, with 12 bases separating them. The CDR3 DNA sequence: TGCAGCGTTCGGCAGACACTTGAGACCCAGTACTTC. It yields the protein CSVRQTLETQYF.

The table lists this clone with many counts. The CDR3 here is CASSYLFQRGETQYF. The CDR3 region has the DNA TGTGCCAGCAGTTATTTGTTTCAAAGGGGCGAGACCCAGTACTTC. The V call is TRBV6-5, the J call TRBJ2-5; a possible D gene is TRBD1 (5 bases). Germline V gene data show CDR1 as MNHEY and CDR2 as SVGAGI. Trimming took off 3 bases at V and 5 bases at J, with 16 bases between the two ends. The CDR3 spans 15 residues.

The sample holds many counts of this clone. This chain joins TRBV10-3 and TRBJ1-2; 8 nucleotides line up with TRBD1. The CDR3 is 14 amino acids. After removal of 4 bases from V and 6 bases from J, the junction contained 7 bases not matched to a gene. Germline assignment: CDR1 ENHRY and CDR2 SYGVKD. This chain's CDR3 is CAISAPDRVDGYTF. Here the CDR3 DNA reads TGTGCCATCAGTGCCCCGGACAGGGTGGATGGCTACACCTTC.

Ten or more counts support this clone. This rearrangement joins TRBV13 to TRBJ2-7, with 7 bases identical to TRBD1. Unmatched junction bases numbered 4, after V lost 5 bases and J lost 3 bases. Germline CDR1 reads PRHDT; CDR2 reads FYEKMQ (reference sequence). This CDR3 region has 13 residues. CDR3: CASSQGTVYEQYF. The CDR3 bases are TGTGCCAGCAGCCAAGGGACAGTCTACGAGCAGTACTTC.

As DNA, the CDR3 is TGTGCCAGCAGCTCCGTAGCGGGGGGGCCTTCCTACGAGCAGTACTTC. Translated: CASSSVAGGPSYEQYF. This chain uses TRBV7-8 with TRBJ2-5; 11 positions match TRBD2. The DNA end is more similar to TRBJ2-7, so the J call may be wrong. The CDR3 runs to 16 residues. Germline CDR1 is SGHVS and CDR2 is FQNEAQ.